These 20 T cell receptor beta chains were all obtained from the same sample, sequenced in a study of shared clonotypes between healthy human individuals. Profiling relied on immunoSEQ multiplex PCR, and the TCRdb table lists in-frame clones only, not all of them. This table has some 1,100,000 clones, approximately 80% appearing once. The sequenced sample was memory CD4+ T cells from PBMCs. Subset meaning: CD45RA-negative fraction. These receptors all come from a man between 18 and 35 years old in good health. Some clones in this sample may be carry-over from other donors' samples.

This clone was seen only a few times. Here the CDR3 reads CASSFGGEGQPQHF. The DNA for the CDR3 is TGTGCCAGCAGCTTTGGAGGGGAAGGTCAGCCCCAGCATTTT. The chain uses TRBV7-9 and TRBJ1-5; D might be TRBD1 (5 bases). Between the trimmed V and J ends, which lost 3 bases and 6 bases, there was a span of 12 bases. Germline V gives CDR1 SEHNR, CDR2 FQNEAQ (reference sequence). The CDR3 runs to 14 residues.

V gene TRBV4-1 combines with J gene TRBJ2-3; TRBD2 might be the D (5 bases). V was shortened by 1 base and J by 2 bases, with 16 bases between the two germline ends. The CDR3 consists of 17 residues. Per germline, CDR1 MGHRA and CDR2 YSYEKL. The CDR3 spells CASSQVGAKRLTDTQYF. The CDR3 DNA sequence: TGCGCCAGCAGCCAAGTCGGTGCTAAGCGGCTCACAGATACGCAGTATTTT.

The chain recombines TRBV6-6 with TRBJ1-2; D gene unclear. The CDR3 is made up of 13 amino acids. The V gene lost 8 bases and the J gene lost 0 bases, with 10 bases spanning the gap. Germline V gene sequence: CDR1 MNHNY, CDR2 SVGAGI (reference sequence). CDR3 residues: CASVPYSNYGYTF. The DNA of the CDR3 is TGTGCCAGCGTCCCCTACTCTAACTATGGCTACACCTTC.

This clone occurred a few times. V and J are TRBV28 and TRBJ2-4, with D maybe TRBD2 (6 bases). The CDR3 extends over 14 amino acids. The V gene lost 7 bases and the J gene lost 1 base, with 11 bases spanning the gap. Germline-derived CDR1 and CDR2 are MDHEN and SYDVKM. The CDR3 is CASTGGTAKNIQYF. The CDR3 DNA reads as TGTGCCAGCACTGGGGGGACGGCCAAAAACATTCAGTACTTC.

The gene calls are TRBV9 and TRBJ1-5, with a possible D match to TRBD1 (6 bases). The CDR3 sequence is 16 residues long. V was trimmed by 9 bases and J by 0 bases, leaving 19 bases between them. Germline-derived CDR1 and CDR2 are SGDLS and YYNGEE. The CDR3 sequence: CATSSQGSGSNQPQHF. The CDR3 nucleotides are TGTGCCACCTCATCCCAGGGGTCGGGTAGCAATCAGCCCCAGCATTTT. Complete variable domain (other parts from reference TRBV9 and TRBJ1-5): DSGVTQTPKHLITATGQRVTLRCSPRSGDLSVYWYQQSLDQGLQFLIQYYNGEERAKGNILERFSAQQFPDLHSELNLSSLELGDSALYFCATSSQGSGSNQPQHFGDGTRLSIL.

In nucleotides, the CDR3 is TGTGCCAGCAGTGACCTCTGGGGGGGCACCATATATTTT. It yields the protein CASSDLWGGTIYF. The chain couples TRBV6-1 to TRBJ1-3, with D possibly being TRBD1 (5 bases). V dropped 3 bases and J dropped 9 bases, with 12 bases sitting between them. Germline V gene lookup returns CDR1 MNHNS and CDR2 SASEGT. The CDR3 has 13 amino acids.

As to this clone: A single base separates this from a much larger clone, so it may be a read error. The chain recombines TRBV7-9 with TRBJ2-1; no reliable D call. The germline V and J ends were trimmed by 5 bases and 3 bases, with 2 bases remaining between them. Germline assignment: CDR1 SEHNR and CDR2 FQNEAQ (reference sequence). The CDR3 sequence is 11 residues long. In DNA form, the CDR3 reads TGTGCCAGCAGCCACTACAATGAGCAGTTCTTC. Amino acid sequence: CASSHYNEQFF.

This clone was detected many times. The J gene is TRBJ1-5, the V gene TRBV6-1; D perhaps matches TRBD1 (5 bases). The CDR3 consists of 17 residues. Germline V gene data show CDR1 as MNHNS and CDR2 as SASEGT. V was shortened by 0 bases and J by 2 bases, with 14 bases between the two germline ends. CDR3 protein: CASSEAEGLQGNQPQHF. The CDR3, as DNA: TGTGCCAGCAGTGAAGCCGAGGGGCTACAGGGCAATCAGCCCCAGCATTTT.

The CDR3 protein is CASNRDRFGEQFF. DNA of the CDR3: TGCGCCAGCAACCGGGACAGGTTTGGTGAGCAGTTCTTC. The J gene is TRBJ2-1, the V gene TRBV5-1; 8 positions match TRBD1. Germline V gene data show CDR1 as SGHRS and CDR2 as YFSETQ. V was pared by 6 bases and J by 9 bases, with 8 bases of the junction left unmatched. The CDR3 loop spans 13 amino acids.

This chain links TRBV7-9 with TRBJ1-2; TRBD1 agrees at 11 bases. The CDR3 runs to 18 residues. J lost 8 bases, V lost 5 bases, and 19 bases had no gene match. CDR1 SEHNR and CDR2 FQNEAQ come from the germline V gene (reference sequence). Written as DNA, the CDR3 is TGTGCCAGCAGCCCGCGACTTGTCCAATGGACAGGGGGCTACGGCTACACCTTC. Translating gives CASSPRLVQWTGGYGYTF. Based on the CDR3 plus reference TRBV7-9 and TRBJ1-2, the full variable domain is DTGVSQNPRHKITKRGQNVTFRCDPISEHNRLYWYRQTLGQGPEFLTYFQNEAQLEKSRLLSDRFSAERPKGSFSTLEIQRTEQGDSAMYLCASSPRLVQWTGGYGYTFGSGTRLTVV.

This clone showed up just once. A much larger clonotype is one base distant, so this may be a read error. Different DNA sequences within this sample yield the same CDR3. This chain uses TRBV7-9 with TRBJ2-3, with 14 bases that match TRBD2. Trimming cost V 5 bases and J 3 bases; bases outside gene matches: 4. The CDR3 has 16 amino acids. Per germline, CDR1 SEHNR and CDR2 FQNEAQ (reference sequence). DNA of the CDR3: TGTGCCAGCAGCCGGGGACTAGCGGGAGTGACAGATACGCAGTATTTT. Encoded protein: CASSRGLAGVTDTQYF.

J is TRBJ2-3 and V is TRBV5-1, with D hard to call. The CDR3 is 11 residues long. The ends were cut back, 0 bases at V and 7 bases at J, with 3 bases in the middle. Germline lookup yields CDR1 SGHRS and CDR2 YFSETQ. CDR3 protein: CASSLGYTQYF. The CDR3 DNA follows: TGCGCCAGCAGCTTGGGATATACGCAGTATTTT.

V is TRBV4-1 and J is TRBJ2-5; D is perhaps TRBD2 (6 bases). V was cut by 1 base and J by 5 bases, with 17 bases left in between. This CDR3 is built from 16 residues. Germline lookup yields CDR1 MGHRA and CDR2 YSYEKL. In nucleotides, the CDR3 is TGCGCCAGCAGCCAAGGGTCGTCTGGGGGGTTGGAGACCCAGTACTTC. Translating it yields CASSQGSSGGLETQYF.

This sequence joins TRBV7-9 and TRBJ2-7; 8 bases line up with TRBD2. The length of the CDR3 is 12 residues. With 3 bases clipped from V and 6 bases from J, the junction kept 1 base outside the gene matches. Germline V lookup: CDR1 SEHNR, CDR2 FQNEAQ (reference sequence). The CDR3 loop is CASSFRGGEQYF. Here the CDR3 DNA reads TGTGCCAGCAGCTTTCGGGGGGGCGAGCAGTACTTC.

The CDR3 sequence: CATNKAGDGYTF. CDR3 DNA sequence: TGTGCCACCAATAAGGCCGGGGATGGCTACACCTTC. The V call is TRBV15, the J call TRBJ1-2; D gene unclear. There are 12 residues in the CDR3. V gave up 7 bases and J gave up 6 bases, with 12 bases separating them. Germline V lookup: CDR1 LNHNV, CDR2 YYDKDF (reference sequence).

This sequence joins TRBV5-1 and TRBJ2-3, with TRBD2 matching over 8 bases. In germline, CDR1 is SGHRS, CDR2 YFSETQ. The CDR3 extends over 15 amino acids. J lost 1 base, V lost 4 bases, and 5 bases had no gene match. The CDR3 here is CASSVSGIGTDTQYF. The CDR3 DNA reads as TGCGCCAGCAGCGTTAGCGGGATTGGCACAGATACGCAGTATTTT.

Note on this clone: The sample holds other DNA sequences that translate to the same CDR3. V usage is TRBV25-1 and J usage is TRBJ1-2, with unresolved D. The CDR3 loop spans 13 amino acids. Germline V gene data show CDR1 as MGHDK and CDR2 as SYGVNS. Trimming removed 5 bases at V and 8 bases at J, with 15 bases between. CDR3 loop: CASSWAAGEGYTF. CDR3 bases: TGTGCCAGCAGTTGGGCGGCAGGAGAAGGCTACACCTTC.

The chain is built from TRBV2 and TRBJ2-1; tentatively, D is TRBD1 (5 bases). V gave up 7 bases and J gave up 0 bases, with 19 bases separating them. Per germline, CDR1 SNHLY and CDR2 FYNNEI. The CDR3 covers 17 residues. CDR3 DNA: TGTGCCAGCACCTATCTCAGGGCGGCGAGCTCCTACAATGAGCAGTTCTTC. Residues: CASTYLRAASSYNEQFF.

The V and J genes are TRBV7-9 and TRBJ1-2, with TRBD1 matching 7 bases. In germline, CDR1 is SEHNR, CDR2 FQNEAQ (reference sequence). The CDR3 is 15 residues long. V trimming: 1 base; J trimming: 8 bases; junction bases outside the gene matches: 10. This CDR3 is CASSLDRGEVGGYTF. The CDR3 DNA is TGTGCCAGCAGCTTAGACAGGGGAGAGGTAGGAGGCTACACCTTC.

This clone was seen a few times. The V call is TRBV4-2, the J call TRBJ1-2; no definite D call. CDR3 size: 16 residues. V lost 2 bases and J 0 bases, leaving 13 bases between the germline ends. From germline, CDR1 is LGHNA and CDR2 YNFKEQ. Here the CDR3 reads CASSQTKGTANYGYTF. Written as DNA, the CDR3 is TGTGCCAGCAGCCAAACAAAGGGAACGGCTAACTATGGCTACACCTTC.